These 32 T cell receptor beta chains originate from one sample sequenced in a study of shared clonotypes between healthy human individuals. Sequencing used immunoSEQ multiplex PCR; TCRdb keeps in-frame clones, though not all of them. The sample includes around 1 million clones, over 75% of them seen just once. Sequenced: memory CD4+ T cells sorted from blood. Subset described: CD45RA-negative fraction. The receptor source for this set is a man between 18 and 35 years old in good health.

Ten or more counts support this clone. The genes are TRBV4-3 and TRBJ2-1; 11 nucleotides match TRBD2. With 5 bases clipped from V and 3 bases from J, the junction kept 3 bases outside the gene matches. The CDR3 is made up of 15 amino acids. The V gene's germline CDR1 is LGHNA and CDR2 YSLEER. Here the CDR3 reads CASSYGLAGYNEQFF. CDR3 in DNA: TGCGCCAGCAGCTACGGACTAGCGGGCTACAATGAGCAGTTCTTC.

Only one count was recorded for this clone. The sample carries other DNA sequences with the same CDR3. The V gene is TRBV5-1, the J gene TRBJ1-6; TRBD1 matches at 7 bases. The CDR3 extends over 15 amino acids. Unmatched junction bases numbered 4, after V lost 0 bases and J lost 7 bases. The germline V gene encodes CDR1 SGHRS and CDR2 YFSETQ. The CDR3 is CASSLEGARNSPLHF. The CDR3 DNA reads as TGCGCCAGCAGCTTGGAGGGGGCCCGAAATTCACCCCTCCACTTT.

The J gene is TRBJ2-2, the V gene TRBV2; tentatively, D is TRBD1 (7 bases). Trimming left V 6 bases short and J 4 bases short, with 18 bases between. The germline V gene has CDR1 SNHLY and CDR2 FYNNEI. The CDR3 totals 16 residues. CDR3 in amino acids: CASSGGGGGVTGELFF. The CDR3, as DNA: TGTGCCAGCAGCGGCGGAGGAGGGGGCGTCACCGGGGAGCTGTTTTTT.

The genes are TRBV29-1 and TRBJ2-7, with 15 bases identical to TRBD2. The CDR3 length is 14 residues. The trim removed 4 bases at V and 6 bases at J, leaving 4 bases unmatched. CDR1 is SQVTM and CDR2 is ANQGSEA in the germline V gene. In DNA, the CDR3 is TGCAGCGTTGGGACTAGCGGGAGGGGCGGCGAGCAGTACTTC. Translated, it gives CSVGTSGRGGEQYF.

The rearrangement links TRBV11-1 to TRBJ2-2, with 14 nucleotides matching TRBD2. The germline V gene encodes CDR1 SGHAT and CDR2 FQDESV (reference sequence). The CDR3 is made up of 19 amino acids. V was pared by 2 bases and J by 3 bases, with 8 bases of the junction left unmatched. The CDR3 sequence: CASSLRTSGGIFHTGELFF. The CDR3 DNA follows: TGTGCCAGCAGCTTAAGGACTAGCGGGGGGATCTTTCACACCGGGGAGCTGTTTTTT. The variable domain in full, completed from reference TRBV11-1 and TRBJ2-2, reads EAEVAQSPRYKITEKSQAVAFWCDPISGHATLYWYRQILGQGPELLVQFQDESVVDDSQLPKDRFSAERLKGVDSTLKIQPAELGDSAMYLCASSLRTSGGIFHTGELFFGEGSRLTVL.

This clone appeared many times. The V and J genes are TRBV25-1 and TRBJ1-5; perhaps TRBD1 as D (6 bases). CDR1 MGHDK and CDR2 SYGVNS come from the germline V gene. V gave up 2 bases and J gave up 7 bases, with 12 bases separating them. This CDR3 comprises 14 residues. The CDR3 protein is CASSETGLEQPQHF. The DNA of the CDR3 is TGTGCCAGCAGTGAAACAGGGTTGGAACAGCCCCAGCATTTT. The whole variable domain, remainder taken from reference TRBV25-1 and TRBJ1-5, is EADIYQTPRYLVIGTGKKITLECSQTMGHDKMYWYQQDPGMELHLIHYSYGVNSTEKGDLSSESTVSRIRTEHFPLTLESARPSHTSQYLCASSETGLEQPQHFGDGTRLSIL.

This clone was seen a few times. The rearrangement joins TRBV27 to TRBJ2-5; 13 nucleotides match TRBD2. The length of the CDR3 is 15 residues. Per the germline V gene, CDR1 is MNHEY and CDR2 is SMNVEV (reference sequence). Trimming removed 5 bases from V and 5 bases from J; junction bases left unmatched: 5. DNA for the CDR3: TGTGCCAGCAGTCAGGGGACTAGCGGGATGGAGACCCAGTACTTC. It translates to CASSQGTSGMETQYF.

This clone was counted ten times or more. This sequence joins TRBV19 and TRBJ1-5; D possibly corresponds to TRBD1 (5 bases). The CDR3 has 14 residues. V lost 5 bases and J 7 bases, leaving 15 bases between the germline ends. Germline values: CDR1 LNHDA, CDR2 SQIVND (reference sequence). In DNA form, the CDR3 reads TGTGCCAGTAGTCAGACCCAGGGACCCCAGCCCCAGCATTTT. It yields the protein CASSQTQGPQPQHF.

The J gene is TRBJ2-1, the V gene TRBV20-1; D is uncertain. The CDR3 length is 11 residues. V lost 6 bases to trimming and J lost 9 bases, with 12 bases between them. Germline V gene lookup returns CDR1 DFQATT and CDR2 SNEGSKA (reference sequence). CDR3 sequence: CSAPAPLEQFF. The CDR3 region has the DNA TGCAGTGCCCCGGCTCCCCTTGAGCAGTTCTTC.

The J gene is TRBJ2-1, the V gene TRBV5-1; 8 bases align to TRBD1. There are 16 residues in the CDR3. Germline CDR1 reads SGHRS; CDR2 reads YFSETQ. J was trimmed by 1 base and V by 0 bases; bases with no gene match: 3. The CDR3 DNA reads TGCGCCAGCAGCTTGGGAGACAGGGGATCCTACAATGAGCAGTTCTTC. Its protein product is CASSLGDRGSYNEQFF.

V is TRBV7-2 and J is TRBJ1-4; maybe TRBD1 (5 bases). CDR1 and CDR2 (germline): SGHTA, FQGNSA. The CDR3 runs to 15 residues. Trimming took off 5 bases at V and 5 bases at J, with 15 bases between the two ends. The CDR3 region is CASSPNRGANEKLFF. CDR3 nucleotide sequence: TGTGCCAGCAGCCCTAATAGGGGAGCAAATGAAAAACTGTTTTTT.

This clone was found a few times. Other DNA sequences in the same sample also yield this CDR3. The chain links TRBV18 to TRBJ1-1, with D perhaps matching TRBD1 (5 bases). V was clipped by 6 bases and J by 1 base, with 9 bases between them. The germline V gene has CDR1 KGHSH and CDR2 LQKENI. This CDR3 comprises 13 residues. This chain's CDR3 is CASSLDRNTEAFF. In nucleotides, the CDR3 is TGTGCCAGCTCGCTCGACAGGAACACTGAAGCTTTCTTT.

A word on this clone: At the DNA level, this CDR3 is encoded by other sequences in the same sample as well. The chain's CDR3 is CASSLGGNSPLHF. CDR3 bases: TGTGCCAGCAGCTTGGGGGGTAATTCACCCCTCCACTTT. V gene TRBV7-8 combines with J gene TRBJ1-6; a weak D match, TRBD1 (5 bases). Germline V gene lookup returns CDR1 SGHVS and CDR2 FQNEAQ. V dropped 3 bases and J dropped 6 bases, with 6 bases sitting between them. CDR3 length: 13 residues. The full variable domain, its missing parts supplied by reference TRBV7-8 and TRBJ1-6, is GAGVSQSPRYKVAKRGQDVALRCDPISGHVSLFWYQQALGQGPEFLTYFQNEAQLDKSGLPSDRFFAERPEGSVSTLKIQRTQQEDSAVYLCASSLGGNSPLHFGNGTRLTVT.

CDR3 residues: CASSEMGSTDTQYF. CDR3 coding DNA: TGTGCCAGCAGTGAAATGGGCAGCACAGATACGCAGTATTTT. The chain recombines TRBV6-1 with TRBJ2-3; D ambiguous. Germline V gene lookup returns CDR1 MNHNS and CDR2 SASEGT. The CDR3 is 14 residues long. V was clipped by 2 bases and J by 0 bases, with 6 bases between them.

The chain uses TRBV6-5 and TRBJ2-7; D perhaps matches TRBD1 (5 bases). The CDR3 runs to 16 residues. V was clipped by 0 bases and J by 7 bases, with 19 bases between them. Germline V gene sequence: CDR1 MNHEY, CDR2 SVGAGI. The CDR3 region is CASSYSGFTDNSEQYF. CDR3 nucleotides: TGTGCCAGCAGTTACTCGGGCTTCACGGACAACTCGGAGCAGTACTTC.

The chain uses TRBV6-6 and TRBJ1-5; tentative D call: TRBD1 (6 bases). This CDR3 is 14 amino acids long. The ends were cut back, 6 bases at V and 6 bases at J, with 15 bases in the middle. Germline V gene lookup returns CDR1 MNHNY and CDR2 SVGAGI (reference sequence). CDR3 DNA sequence: TGTGCCAGCAGCCAGAGGGGGGCCGCTCAGCCCCAGCATTTT. This translates into CASSQRGAAQPQHF.

This clone was detected a few times. The CDR3 region has the DNA TGCAGCGCCCGCGGGGGGCCAGATACGCAGTATTTT. It yields the protein CSARGGPDTQYF. The chain combines TRBV29-1 with TRBJ2-3, with 8 bases that match TRBD2. CDR1 and CDR2 from the germline V gene are SQVTM and ANQGSEA. The CDR3 extends over 12 amino acids. After removal of 7 bases from V and 4 bases from J, the junction contained 4 bases not matched to a gene.

The chain employs TRBV19 and TRBJ1-6; 11 nucleotides align to TRBD1. CDR1 and CDR2 (germline): LNHDA, SQIVND (reference sequence). CDR3 length: 16 amino acids. Germline trimming cut 8 bases from V and 7 bases from J; bases unmatched to any gene: 10. CDR3 in DNA: TGTGCCAGTGCCCGGGGACAGGGGGGCCCAAATTCACCCCTCCACTTT. Its translation: CASARGQGGPNSPLHF.

V is TRBV15 and J is TRBJ1-2, with D perhaps matching TRBD1 (6 bases). V dropped 4 bases and J dropped 6 bases, with 15 bases sitting between them. Germline V lookup: CDR1 LNHNV, CDR2 YYDKDF (reference sequence). The CDR3 runs 14 residues. The CDR3 region has the DNA TGTGCCACCAGCAACCCGTCGGGGGCCGATGGCTACACCTTC. Protein: CATSNPSGADGYTF.

V is TRBV9 and J is TRBJ2-7; the D is unclear. The CDR3 totals 14 residues. Trimming shortened V by 1 base and J by 10 bases, and 18 bases separated the two germline ends. CDR1 is SGDLS, CDR2 YYNGEE, per germline. CDR3 residues: CASSVTPLSTSQYF. The CDR3 nucleotides are TGTGCCAGCAGCGTAACCCCGCTTAGTACGAGTCAGTACTTC.

CDR3 nucleotides: TGTGCCAGCAGCTTGGTATTTGGTACCGGGGAGCTGTTTTTT. It codes for CASSLVFGTGELFF. The J gene is TRBJ2-2, the V gene TRBV11-2, with D uncertain. The CDR3 is made up of 14 amino acids. From germline, CDR1 is SGHAT and CDR2 FQNNGV. V gave up 3 bases and J gave up 5 bases, with 10 bases separating them.

Concerning this clone: Distinct nucleotide sequences in the sample also encode this CDR3. Written as DNA, the CDR3 is TGTGCCAGCAGTTTTCGGGGGAACTATGGCTACACCTTC. Encoded protein: CASSFRGNYGYTF. The chain is built from TRBV27 and TRBJ1-2, with D maybe TRBD1 (5 bases). V lost 3 bases and J 2 bases, leaving 7 bases between the germline ends. CDR1 is MNHEY, CDR2 SMNVEV, per germline (reference sequence). This CDR3 is built from 13 residues.

Worth noting for this clone: Other DNA sequences of this sample code for an identical CDR3. The chain carries TRBV5-8 and TRBJ1-4; 7 bases align to TRBD1. The J segment lost 4 bases and the V segment lost 0 bases, leaving 0 bases of the junction unmatched. CDR3 length: 14 amino acids. In germline, CDR1 is SGHTS, CDR2 YDEGEE. DNA of the CDR3: TGTGCCAGCAGCTTGGGACAGGGTAATGAAAAACTGTTTTTT. Translation gives CASSLGQGNEKLFF.

This clone was found many times. The chain joins TRBV2 to TRBJ2-2, with unresolved D. V was pared by 7 bases and J by 0 bases, with 12 bases between. The length of the CDR3 is 15 residues. Germline CDR1 SNHLY, CDR2 FYNNEI. In nucleotides, the CDR3 is TGTGCCAGCACACCTCGAGGATCGAACACCGGGGAGCTGTTTTTT. Protein: CASTPRGSNTGELFF.

The CDR3 DNA follows: TGTGCCAGCAGCCCCCCTGGACCCCAGTACTTC. This gives the protein CASSPPGPQYF. The V gene is TRBV7-6, the J gene TRBJ2-5; no firm D call. The CDR3 runs 11 residues. Germline V lookup: CDR1 SGHVS, CDR2 FNYEAQ. Trimming removed 5 bases at V and 9 bases at J, with 10 bases between. Full variable domain (remainder filled in from reference TRBV7-6 and TRBJ2-5): GAGVSQSPRYKVTKRGQDVALRCDPISGHVSLYWYRQALGQGPEFLTYFNYEAQQDKSGLPNDRFSAERPEGSISTLTIQRTEQRDSAMYRCASSPPGPQYFGPGTRLLVL.

The rearrangement links TRBV6-1 to TRBJ1-6; no reliable D call. In germline, CDR1 is MNHNS, CDR2 SASEGT. The CDR3 extends over 11 amino acids. The germline V and J ends were trimmed by 5 bases and 14 bases, with 10 bases remaining between them. CDR3 nucleotides: TGTGCCAGCAGTCGGACGGCCTCCCTCCACTTT. This sequence encodes CASSRTASLHF.

The chain joins TRBV13 to TRBJ2-1; TRBD2 is a possible D gene (6 bases). The CDR3 has 12 amino acids. CDR1 is PRHDT and CDR2 is FYEKMQ in the germline V gene (reference sequence). The V end lost 3 bases, the J end lost 7 bases, and 7 bases lay between the germline ends. The CDR3 here is CASSFLANEQFF. The DNA for the CDR3 is TGTGCCAGCAGCTTTCTAGCGAATGAGCAGTTCTTC.

This chain uses TRBV18 with TRBJ2-2; TRBD2 is a possible D gene (6 bases). CDR1 and CDR2 (germline): KGHSH, LQKENI. CDR3 length: 15 residues. The V end was cut by 5 bases, the J end by 7 bases, with 17 bases between. The CDR3 sequence is CASSGPSRGNGELFF. The DNA for the CDR3 is TGTGCCAGCTCAGGTCCCAGCCGCGGGAACGGGGAGCTGTTTTTT.

The chain couples TRBV18 to TRBJ1-6; D is unclear. CDR1 and CDR2 from the germline V gene are KGHSH and LQKENI. Trimming removed 3 bases at V and 7 bases at J, with 13 bases between. The CDR3 covers 15 residues. The CDR3: CASSPTTPPNSPLHF. The CDR3 region has the DNA TGTGCCAGCTCACCCACAACCCCCCCCAATTCACCCCTCCACTTT.

This clone has only a few counts. J is TRBJ1-4 and V is TRBV2; D possibly corresponds to TRBD1 (6 bases). Between the trimmed V and J ends, which lost 6 bases and 0 bases, there was a span of 14 bases. The V gene's germline CDR1 is SNHLY and CDR2 FYNNEI. CDR3 length: 16 residues. For the CDR3, the DNA is TGTGCCAGCAGCCAGGACAGACTGGCAACTAATGAAAAACTGTTTTTT. Its translation: CASSQDRLATNEKLFF.

Comment on this clone: Other DNA sequences of this sample code for an identical CDR3. The rearrangement links TRBV5-1 to TRBJ2-1; 10 bases fit TRBD2. Germline CDR1 SGHRS, CDR2 YFSETQ. J was trimmed by 3 bases and V by 0 bases; bases with no gene match: 0. The CDR3 is 15 amino acids. The CDR3 reads CASSLGLAGYNEQFF. CDR3 nucleotides: TGCGCCAGCAGCTTGGGACTAGCGGGCTACAATGAGCAGTTCTTC.

The chain couples TRBV9 to TRBJ1-5; perhaps TRBD1 as D (5 bases). Germline CDR1 reads SGDLS; CDR2 reads YYNGEE. The CDR3 runs to 14 residues. Deletions cut 0 bases from V and 4 bases from J, with 8 bases between. CDR3 coding DNA: TGTGCCAGCAGCGTAGGGGGGTTGAATCAGCCCCAGCATTTT. This translates into CASSVGGLNQPQHF.